Below, 20 T cell receptor beta chains from the same sample are listed, as sequenced in a study of technical replicates of blood from a handful of donors. This table comes from immunoSEQ multiplex PCR, and its TCRdb copy is limited to in-frame clones, with some not included. The sample shows roughly 81,000 clones, about 86% of them seen only once. Specimen: PBMCs. Every receptor here comes from a human donor in good health. Some clones in this sample may be carry-over from other donors' samples.

The gene calls are TRBV13 and TRBJ2-1, with D possibly being TRBD2 (5 bases). CDR1 is PRHDT and CDR2 is FYEKMQ in the germline V gene (reference sequence). The V and J ends lost 0 bases and 4 bases respectively, with 16 bases between them. This CDR3 has 17 residues. The CDR3 DNA follows: TGTGCCAGCAGCTTAGGCCTAACGGGGAACGGTTACAATGAGCAGTTCTTC. Residues: CASSLGLTGNGYNEQFF.

This clone showed up just once. The chain links TRBV7-3 to TRBJ1-2, with 11 bases that match TRBD1. V lost 3 bases, J lost 6 bases, and 3 bases stayed unmatched. Germline V lookup: CDR1 SGHTA, CDR2 FQGTGA. The CDR3 extends over 14 amino acids. CDR3 residues: CASSLDRGQDGYTF. The CDR3 DNA sequence: TGTGCCAGCAGCTTGGACAGGGGGCAAGATGGCTACACCTTC.

V gene TRBV27 combines with J gene TRBJ2-7; 8 positions agree with TRBD1. The CDR3 length is 14 residues. The germline V gene encodes CDR1 MNHEY and CDR2 SMNVEV (reference sequence). Germline trimming cut 6 bases from V and 3 bases from J; bases unmatched to any gene: 7. CDR3 amino acids: CASSDPGTGYEQYF. CDR3 nucleotides: TGTGCCAGCAGCGACCCCGGGACAGGCTACGAGCAGTACTTC.

This clone was seen a single time. The rearrangement links TRBV5-1 to TRBJ1-3; 7 bases map to TRBD1. Trimming at V came to 3 bases and at J to 2 bases, leaving 2 bases not matched to a gene. The CDR3 totals 14 residues. The germline V gene encodes CDR1 SGHRS and CDR2 YFSETQ. CDR3 region: CASSWDSAGNTIYF. The CDR3 nucleotides read TGCGCCAGCAGCTGGGACAGTGCTGGAAACACCATATATTTT.

The rearrangement links TRBV5-1 to TRBJ1-2; the match to TRBD1 covers 7 bases. CDR3 size: 13 residues. J lost 8 bases, V lost 4 bases, and 8 bases had no gene match. Germline CDR1 is SGHRS and CDR2 is YFSETQ. The CDR3, as DNA: TGCGCCAGCAGCCTCACAGGGGTATCCGGCTACACCTTC. It specifies CASSLTGVSGYTF.

V gene TRBV2 combines with J gene TRBJ2-7; 9 bases fit TRBD1. This CDR3 is built from 15 residues. Germline V CDR1 and CDR2: SNHLY, FYNNEI. V shed 6 bases, J shed 5 bases, and the junction held 11 bases outside the gene matches. CDR3 region: CASSSQGAHVHEQYF. The CDR3 coding sequence is TGTGCCAGCAGCTCACAGGGGGCGCACGTCCACGAGCAGTACTTC.

The chain combines TRBV5-1 with TRBJ2-1, with 7 bases fitting TRBD1. The CDR3 has 14 residues. Per germline, CDR1 SGHRS and CDR2 YFSETQ. V was clipped by 1 base and J by 5 bases; unmatched bases: 3. CDR3 loop: CASSLMQGDNEQFF. The CDR3 DNA reads as TGCGCCAGCAGCTTGATGCAGGGGGACAATGAGCAGTTCTTC. Together with reference TRBV5-1 and TRBJ2-1, the CDR3 gives the full variable domain: KAGVTQTPRYLIKTRGQQVTLSCSPISGHRSVSWYQQTPGQGLQFLFEYFSETQRNKGNFPGRFSGRQFSNSRSEMNVSTLELGDSALYLCASSLMQGDNEQFFGPGTRLTVL.

This clone was observed a handful of times. The CDR3 sequence: CASSSGSWKNTEAFF. The CDR3, as DNA: TGTGCCAGCAGCTCAGGGTCCTGGAAGAACACTGAAGCTTTCTTT. V and J are TRBV7-9 and TRBJ1-1, with TRBD1 as a possible D gene (5 bases). CDR3 length equals 15 residues. With 4 bases removed from V and 1 base from J, the gap between germline ends came to 13 bases. CDR1 is SEHNR, CDR2 FQNEAQ, per germline (reference sequence).

V gene TRBV7-6 combines with J gene TRBJ2-3; tentative D call: TRBD2 (5 bases). Per germline, CDR1 SGHVS and CDR2 FNYEAQ. This CDR3 spans 16 amino acids. V was trimmed by 0 bases and J by 0 bases, leaving 10 bases between them. The CDR3 DNA reads as TGTGCCAGCAGCTTAGCGCGATCGGGGAGCACAGATACGCAGTATTTT. Its translation: CASSLARSGSTDTQYF.

The V gene is TRBV6-1, the J gene TRBJ1-2; TRBD1 aligns across 7 bases. Per the germline V gene, CDR1 is MNHNS and CDR2 is SASEGT. The trim removed 5 bases at V and 1 base at J, leaving 1 base unmatched. The CDR3 has 13 amino acids. CDR3 loop: CASSNRGNYGYTF. The CDR3 coding sequence is TGTGCCAGCAGTAACAGGGGTAACTATGGCTACACCTTC.

This chain joins TRBV7-8 and TRBJ2-5, with 10 nucleotides matching TRBD2. The end of the DNA aligns better with TRBJ2-7, so the J call may be wrong. This CDR3 region has 14 residues. In germline, CDR1 is SGHVS, CDR2 FQNEAQ. The CDR3 is CASSLTSGAYEQYF. The CDR3 DNA is TGTGCCAGCAGCTTAACTAGCGGGGCCTACGAGCAGTACTTC.

The chain links TRBV19 to TRBJ2-4; tentative D call: TRBD2 (6 bases). The CDR3 runs 14 residues. Trimming took 3 bases from V and 3 from J, leaving 9 bases between them. Germline V gene lookup returns CDR1 LNHDA and CDR2 SQIVND (reference sequence). DNA for the CDR3: TGTGCCAGTAGTATCGGGACTGTCAAAAACATTCAGTACTTC. Encoded protein: CASSIGTVKNIQYF. Using reference TRBV19 and TRBJ2-4 for the parts outside the CDR3, the full variable domain is DGGITQSPKYLFRKEGQNVTLSCEQNLNHDAMYWYRQDPGQGLRLIYYSQIVNDFQKGDIAEGYSVSREKKESFPLTVTSAQKNPTAFYLCASSIGTVKNIQYFGAGTRLSVL.

This clone appeared a few times. The CDR3 bases are TGTGCCTGGAGTGTCGGGGGGGGCACTGAAGCTTTCTTT. It translates to CAWSVGGGTEAFF. V and J are TRBV30 and TRBJ1-1; the D gene is possibly TRBD1 (5 bases). Germline CDR1 is GTSNPN and CDR2 is SVGIG (reference sequence). This CDR3 has 13 amino acids. V was trimmed by 0 bases and J by 4 bases, leaving 9 bases between them.

The V and J genes are TRBV4-1 and TRBJ2-7; 10 bases agree with TRBD2. The CDR3 spans 15 residues. The V gene end was trimmed by 0 bases and the J gene end by 5 bases; junction bases not matched to a gene: 4. Germline V lookup: CDR1 MGHRA, CDR2 YSYEKL. CDR3 sequence reads: CASSQEERGGNEQYF. CDR3 nucleotide sequence: TGCGCCAGCAGCCAAGAAGAGCGGGGGGGCAACGAGCAGTACTTC.

The chain links TRBV23-1 to TRBJ1-3; D remains unclear. TRBV23-1 is placed among ORFs of uncertain function. V lost 4 bases and J lost 7, with 14 bases in between. This CDR3 region has 14 residues. This chain's CDR3 is CASSRNGLGNTIYF. CDR3 DNA sequence: TGCGCCAGCAGTCGGAACGGACTAGGTAACACCATATATTTT.

V gene TRBV4-3 combines with J gene TRBJ1-2; D is possibly TRBD1 (5 bases). V was clipped by 2 bases and J by 3 bases, with 13 bases between them. The CDR3 is made up of 15 amino acids. Germline V gives CDR1 LGHNA, CDR2 YSLEER. The CDR3, as DNA: TGCGCCAGCAGCCAACGTGGCAGGGCCCACTATGGCTACACCTTC. Protein sequence: CASSQRGRAHYGYTF.

This clone has just one count. The chain's CDR3 is CASSRGTLSTDTQYF. The CDR3 coding sequence is TGTGCCAGTAGTAGAGGGACACTTAGCACAGATACGCAGTATTTT. The V gene is TRBV19, the J gene TRBJ2-3; possible D gene TRBD1, 6 bases. This CDR3 has 15 amino acids. Per the germline V gene, CDR1 is LNHDA and CDR2 is SQIVND (reference sequence). The V and J ends lost 4 bases and 0 bases respectively, with 11 bases between them.

The chain links TRBV2 to TRBJ2-7, with a tentative D call TRBD1 (5 bases). Germline CDR1 is SNHLY and CDR2 is FYNNEI. The V and J ends lost 5 bases and 0 bases respectively, with 11 bases between them. This CDR3 is 14 amino acids long. Here the CDR3 DNA reads TGTGCCAGCAGTAGGGGCCCGACCTCCTACGAGCAGTACTTC. Its translation: CASSRGPTSYEQYF.

This clone turned up a few times. This chain joins TRBV19 and TRBJ2-7; tentatively, D is TRBD2 (5 bases). The CDR3 sequence is 16 residues long. Trimming shortened V by 2 bases and J by 2 bases, and 16 bases separated the two germline ends. Germline V CDR1 and CDR2: LNHDA, SQIVND (reference sequence). The chain's CDR3 is CASSISEVGKTYEQYF. The CDR3 DNA follows: TGTGCCAGTAGTATATCGGAGGTGGGGAAGACCTACGAGCAGTACTTC.

This clone appeared once. The J gene is TRBJ2-5, the V gene TRBV11-2; perhaps TRBD2 as D (7 bases). There are 14 residues in the CDR3. CDR1 and CDR2 (germline): SGHAT, FQNNGV. Trimming pared 6 bases from V and 5 bases from J, leaving 16 bases between. The CDR3 reads CASRRWGGRETQYF. For the CDR3, the DNA is TGTGCCAGCAGACGATGGGGGGGCCGGGAGACCCAGTACTTC. Supplemented by reference TRBV11-2 and TRBJ2-5, the full variable domain reads EAGVAQSPRYKIIEKRQSVAFWCNPISGHATLYWYQQILGQGPKLLIQFQNNGVVDDSQLPKDRFSAERLKGVDSTLKIQPAKLEDSAVYLCASRRWGGRETQYFGPGTRLLVL.